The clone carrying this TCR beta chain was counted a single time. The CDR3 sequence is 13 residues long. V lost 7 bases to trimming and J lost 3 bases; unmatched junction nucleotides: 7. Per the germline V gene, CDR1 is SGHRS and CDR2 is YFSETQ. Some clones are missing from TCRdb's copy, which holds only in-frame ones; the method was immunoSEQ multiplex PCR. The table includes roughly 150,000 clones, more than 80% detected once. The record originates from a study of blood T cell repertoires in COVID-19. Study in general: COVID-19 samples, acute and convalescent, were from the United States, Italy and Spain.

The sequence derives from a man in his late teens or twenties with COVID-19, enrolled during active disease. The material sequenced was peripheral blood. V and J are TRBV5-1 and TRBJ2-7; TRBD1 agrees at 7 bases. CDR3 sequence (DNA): TGCGCCAGCGGATTAGACAGGGACTACGAGCAGTACTTC. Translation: CASGLDRDYEQYF.